This T cell receptor (beta chain) stems from a study of blood T cell repertoires in COVID-19. For the study at large: Acute and convalescent COVID-19 specimens originated in the United States, Italy and Spain. The analysed material was cDNA or gDNA that came from T cells, B-cell-depleted T cells, or PBMCs.

Authors' methods: Nucleated cell counts were estimated from reference gene primer amplification. The table came from immunoSEQ multiplex PCR; TCRdb's copy has only in-frame clones and leaves some out. Clone size and V and J calls were adopted from that table, with D and trimming inferred from the DNA. Here the sample spans roughly 18,000 clones, around 87% being singletons. The sequenced material came from peripheral blood. This clonotype was sampled from a man between 65 and 79 years old with acute or convalescent COVID-19.

This CDR3 is CSASPNSGTSTDTQYF. The CDR3 region has the DNA TGCAGTGCTAGTCCGAATAGCGGGACGAGCACAGATACGCAGTATTTT. The chain carries TRBV20-1 and TRBJ2-3; 8 positions match TRBD2. Per the germline V gene, CDR1 is DFQATT and CDR2 is SNEGSKA (reference sequence). The trim removed 3 bases at V and 0 bases at J, leaving 8 bases unmatched. The CDR3 covers 16 residues.